The clone carrying this T cell receptor beta chain has at least ten counts. No antigen is known for it. V lost 0 bases and J 0 bases, leaving 10 bases between the germline ends. Looked up from germline, CDR1 is LGHNA and CDR2 is YSLEER. The CDR3 sequence is 16 residues long. The data belong to a study of neurological immune-mediated disorders. Source material was 2 million unsorted PBMCs, stored at -80 °C in RNAlater. General study findings and limits: Association of the multiple sclerosis repertoire cluster with clinical or MRI features was not observed for any feature.

The making of cDNA relied on 5'RACE with 10-nucleotide random UMIs. Every sequencing run generated over 180 million TCR-beta sequences from 15-18 subjects. TCRdb reprocessed the 5' RACE reads via MiXCR and lists one record per CDR3 protein. The data hold 39,000 or so distinct CDR3 sequences, with roughly 2.5% observed a single time. Sequencing was performed on PBMCs. This receptor was identified in a young man with multiple sclerosis. The chain recombines TRBV4-3 with TRBJ2-3; possibly TRBD1 for D (5 bases). Here the CDR3 DNA reads TGCGCCAGCAGCCAAGATGGGGCGGATAGCACAGATACGCAGTATTTT. It specifies CASSQDGADSTDTQYF.